The T cell receptor beta chain under discussion was sequenced for a study of beta chain features in type 1 diabetes. cDNA synthesis used the whole RNA isolate, giving expressed TCRB sequences. Sequenced by immunoSEQ multiplex PCR; TCRdb stores in-frame clones only, minus some. This sample has 200,000 to 300,000 clones, with approximately 15% found just once. General study points: The study found moderately but significantly shorter TCRB CDR3s in all four CD4+ subsets of Type 1 diabetes patients.

The CDR3 covers 16 residues. Looked up from germline, CDR1 is SGHRS and CDR2 is YFSETQ. V lost 4 bases, J lost 3 bases, and 14 bases lay in between. As for this clone: The antigen is undetermined.

This sequence originates from a young man with type 1 diabetes. This rearrangement joins TRBV5-1 to TRBJ2-6; D may be TRBD2 (7 bases). Sequencing was performed on naive CD4+ T cells from blood. CDR3 residues: CASSGGAMSGANVLTF. The CDR3 DNA follows: TGCGCCAGCAGCGGGGGGGCGATGAGTGGGGCCAACGTCCTGACTTTC.